These 16 T cell receptor beta chains came from one sample sequenced in a study of patients and donors after allogeneic stem cell transplantation. TCRdb ran MiXCR on the RT-PCR reads and lists one entry per CDR3 protein. The table has 150,000 to 200,000 distinct CDR3 sequences, approximately 30% seen once. Sequenced: blood, either unsorted or a sorted T cell fraction (not recorded which). The receptors here all came from a human donor who was either an allogeneic HSCT recipient or a stem cell or donor lymphocyte infusion donor (not recorded which). It is not recorded whose cells these are; they may come from a transplant donor.

This clonotype has a handful of counts. The V and J genes are TRBV29-1 and TRBJ1-2; 10 bases line up with TRBD1. Trimming cost V 7 bases and J 5 bases; bases outside gene matches: 4. The CDR3 consists of 12 residues. CDR1 is SQVTM and CDR2 is ANQGSEA in the germline V gene. CDR3 sequence (DNA): TGCAGCGACGGGGACAGGGGATATGGCTACACCTTC. Its translation: CSDGDRGYGYTF. Full variable domain (remainder filled in from reference TRBV29-1 and TRBJ1-2): SAVISQKPSRDICQRGTSLTIQCQVDSQVTMMFWYRQQPGQSLTLIATANQGSEATYESGFVIDKFPISRPNLTFSTLTVSNMSPEDSSIYLCSDGDRGYGYTFGSGTRLTVV.

The chain uses TRBV29-1 and TRBJ2-7, with 10 bases aligning to TRBD1. CDR1 and CDR2 (germline): SQVTM, ANQGSEA. V shed 1 base and J 3 bases; nucleotides not matched to a gene: 6. CDR3 size: 15 residues. The CDR3 nucleotides read TGCAGCGTTGAAGCGGACAGGGGGGACGACTACGAGCAGTACTTC. Amino acid sequence: CSVEADRGDDYEQYF.

Concerning this clonotype itself: A much larger clone differs from this one at a single base, so this may be a read error. J is TRBJ1-2 and V is TRBV3-1, with D unclear. V dropped 0 bases and J dropped 10 bases, with 21 bases sitting between them. The V gene's germline CDR1 is LGHDT and CDR2 YNNKEL (reference sequence). The CDR3 runs to 16 residues. The CDR3 reads CASSQDGGRTGNAYTF. As DNA, the CDR3 is TGTGCCAGCAGCCAAGACGGTGGCCGGACGGGCAATGCCTACACCTTC.

The chain links TRBV5-1 to TRBJ2-3; 9 bases line up with TRBD2. The CDR3 covers 15 residues. V shed 3 bases and J 6 bases; nucleotides not matched to a gene: 8. Germline CDR1 and CDR2: SGHRS and YFSETQ. CDR3: CASSSGVAGVDTQYF. The CDR3 DNA reads TGCGCCAGCAGCTCCGGGGTAGCGGGAGTTGATACGCAGTATTTT.

This clonotype was seen only a few times. This chain links TRBV20-1 with TRBJ1-1, with unresolved D. V shed 1 base and J shed 3 bases, with 12 bases lying between them. The CDR3 extends over 14 amino acids. The germline gives CDR1 DFQATT, CDR2 SNEGSKA (reference sequence). The CDR3 nucleotides are TGCAGTGCTAGAGGGCGGGGAGGGTACACTGAAGCTTTCTTT. It is translated as CSARGRGGYTEAFF.

The table lists this clonotype with a few counts. This chain joins TRBV6-1 and TRBJ1-2; D is unclear. V shed 8 bases and J shed 0 bases, with 7 bases lying between them. There are 12 residues in the CDR3. The germline gives CDR1 MNHNS, CDR2 SASEGT. CDR3 nucleotide sequence: TGTGCCAGCCGGACGTCTAACTATGGCTACACCTTC. Protein: CASRTSNYGYTF.

Many counts were recorded for this clonotype. The chain uses TRBV25-1 and TRBJ1-5, with D perhaps TRBD1 (5 bases). CDR1 is MGHDK, CDR2 SYGVNS, per germline. V gave up 1 base and J gave up 9 bases, with 16 bases separating them. This CDR3 comprises 15 residues. The CDR3 nucleotides read TGTGCCAGCAGTGAATTGGGGCAGGGCTGGGGGCCCCAGCATTTT. Protein sequence: CASSELGQGWGPQHF.

The rearrangement links TRBV5-5 to TRBJ2-3; the match to TRBD1 covers 9 bases. From germline, CDR1 is SGHKS and CDR2 YYEKEE (reference sequence). V was pared by 4 bases and J by 4 bases, with 10 bases of the junction left unmatched. The CDR3 runs to 16 residues. CDR3: CASSPRTGEGSDTQYF. CDR3 DNA: TGTGCCAGCAGCCCAAGGACAGGGGAGGGCTCAGATACGCAGTATTTT.

The J gene is TRBJ2-4, the V gene TRBV5-1; D is uncertain. The CDR3 is 14 amino acids. Trimming left V 4 bases short and J 2 bases short, with 10 bases between. Germline values: CDR1 SGHRS, CDR2 YFSETQ. The CDR3 coding sequence is TGCGCCAGCAGCCCTATTGTATCCAAAAACATTCAGTACTTC. It specifies CASSPIVSKNIQYF.

This sequence joins TRBV6-5 and TRBJ2-1; D perhaps matches TRBD1 (5 bases). Germline V gives CDR1 MNHEY, CDR2 SVGAGI. The CDR3 has 15 amino acids. V was pared by 7 bases and J by 4 bases, with 17 bases between. The chain's CDR3 is CASTPDSLLYNEQFF. In DNA form, the CDR3 reads TGTGCCAGCACTCCCGACAGCCTCCTTTACAATGAGCAGTTCTTC.

The rearrangement links TRBV9 to TRBJ2-1; 7 bases fit TRBD1. The germline V gene has CDR1 SGDLS and CDR2 YYNGEE. This CDR3 region has 15 residues. V was pared by 3 bases and J by 1 base, with 4 bases of the junction left unmatched. The CDR3 protein is CASSDRGSSYNEQFF. CDR3 coding DNA: TGTGCCAGCAGCGACAGGGGATCGTCCTACAATGAGCAGTTCTTC.

This clonotype was seen a single time. The chain is built from TRBV7-9 and TRBJ2-6, with 10 bases matching TRBD1. Germline V CDR1 and CDR2: SEHNR, FQNEAQ (reference sequence). J was trimmed by 1 base and V by 5 bases; bases with no gene match: 8. The CDR3 totals 18 residues. The CDR3 bases are TGTGCCAGCAGCAAATTCACGGGACAGGGGTCTGGGGCCAACGTCCTGACTTTC. Protein product: CASSKFTGQGSGANVLTF. Filled out from reference TRBV7-9 and TRBJ2-6, the complete variable domain reads DTGVSQNPRHKITKRGQNVTFRCDPISEHNRLYWYRQTLGQGPEFLTYFQNEAQLEKSRLLSDRFSAERPKGSFSTLEIQRTEQGDSAMYLCASSKFTGQGSGANVLTFGAGSRLTVL.

This chain connects TRBV30 to TRBJ2-1; D remains unclear. Germline V gene lookup returns CDR1 GTSNPN and CDR2 SVGIG (reference sequence). CDR3 length equals 13 residues. V shed 3 bases and J shed 4 bases, with 10 bases lying between them. The CDR3 protein is CAWSRHFYNEQFF. For the CDR3, the DNA is TGTGCCTGGAGCCGTCACTTTTACAATGAGCAGTTCTTC.

The sample holds a few counts of this clonotype. The CDR3 sequence: CASSLFRAGGHTQYF. The CDR3 coding sequence is TGTGCCAGCAGCCTCTTTAGGGCGGGAGGGCATACGCAGTATTTT. The chain combines TRBV3-1 with TRBJ2-3; 9 positions agree with TRBD2. V was clipped by 4 bases and J by 7 bases; unmatched bases: 9. CDR1 is LGHDT, CDR2 YNNKEL, per germline (reference sequence). CDR3 size: 15 residues.

This clonotype was detected once. The genes are TRBV7-9 and TRBJ2-2; no clear D. The CDR3 sequence is 13 residues long. Trimming removed 7 bases at V and 6 bases at J, with 12 bases between. Germline V gene data show CDR1 as SEHNR and CDR2 as FQNEAQ (reference sequence). The CDR3 sequence: CASIEGKAGELFF. The DNA of the CDR3 is TGTGCCAGCATAGAAGGGAAGGCCGGGGAGCTGTTTTTT.

The gene calls are TRBV7-2 and TRBJ1-4; TRBD1 matches 9 bases. The CDR3 extends over 15 amino acids. V dropped 1 base and J dropped 8; count of bases not matched to a gene: 5. CDR1 is SGHTA, CDR2 FQGNSA, per germline. CDR3 region: CASSLVRTGAEKLFF. The CDR3 nucleotides are TGTGCCAGCAGCTTAGTAAGGACAGGGGCGGAAAAACTGTTTTTT.